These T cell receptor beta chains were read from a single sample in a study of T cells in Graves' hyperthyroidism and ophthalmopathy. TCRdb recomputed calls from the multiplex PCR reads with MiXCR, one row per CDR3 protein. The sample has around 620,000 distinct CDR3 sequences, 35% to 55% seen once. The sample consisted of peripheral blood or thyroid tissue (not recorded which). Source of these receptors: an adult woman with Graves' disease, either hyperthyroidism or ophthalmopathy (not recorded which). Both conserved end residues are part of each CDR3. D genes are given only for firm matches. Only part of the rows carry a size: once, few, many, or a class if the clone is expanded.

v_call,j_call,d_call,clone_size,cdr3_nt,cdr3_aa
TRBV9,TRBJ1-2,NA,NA,TGTGCCAGCAGCGTAGTAGCGACTACGAACTATGGCTACACCTTC,CASSVVATTNYGYTF
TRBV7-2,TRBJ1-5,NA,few,TGTGCCAGTAGTACTCCCGACTTGGAGCCCCAGCATTTT,CASSTPDLEPQHF
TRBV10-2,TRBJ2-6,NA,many,TGCGCCAGCAGTGAATTTGGAGGGCCAGTTTCTGGGGCCAACGTCCTGACTTTC,CASSEFGGPVSGANVLTF
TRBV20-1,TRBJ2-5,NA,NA,TGCAGTGCCGTAAGCGCAGGCCAAGAGACCCAGTACTTC,CSAVSAGQETQYF
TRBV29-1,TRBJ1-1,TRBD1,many,TGCAGCGCATACGGGACAGAATTCAACACTGAAGCTTTCTTT,CSAYGTEFNTEAFF
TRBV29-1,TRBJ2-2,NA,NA,TGCAGCGGTAGGCAGGGAGCCGGGGAGCTGTTTTTT,CSGRQGAGELFF
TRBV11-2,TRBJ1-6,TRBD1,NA,TGTGCCGGCAGCTTAGTTAGGCCGGGACAGGGGGCTTCCTATAATTCACCCCTCCACTTT,CAGSLVRPGQGASYNSPLHF
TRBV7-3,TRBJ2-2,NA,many,TGTGCCAGCAGCTTAATCTTAGCCGGGGAGCTGTTTTTT,CASSLILAGELFF
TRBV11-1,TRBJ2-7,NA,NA,TGTGCCAGCAGCCCAGGAAGGGATAGCGAGCAGTACTTC,CASSPGRDSEQYF
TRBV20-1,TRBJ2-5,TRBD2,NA,TGCAGTGCTACGGGGGGGGTGGATCAGCCCCAGTACTTC,CSATGGVDQPQYF
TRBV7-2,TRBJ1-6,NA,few,TGTGCCAGCAGCTTAACGGGAGCCCAACCCCTTGCGCCACCCCTCCACTTT,CASSLTGAQPLAPPLHF
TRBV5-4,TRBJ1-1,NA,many,TGTGCCAGCAGGAACCAGGGCCGCGCTGAAGCTTTCTTT,CASRNQGRAEAFF
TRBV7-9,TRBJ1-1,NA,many,TGTGCCGTTGTTGAGGAAATCATGAACACTGAAGCTTTCTTT,CAVVEEIMNTEAFF
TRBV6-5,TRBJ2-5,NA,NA,TGTGCCAGCAGTTCGGGAGAAGGAGAGACCCAGTACTTC,CASSSGEGETQYF
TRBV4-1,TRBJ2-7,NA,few,TGCGCCAGCAGCCAGGGGAGGACTCCCCTTTTTGGAGACGAGCAGTACTTC,CASSQGRTPLFGDEQYF
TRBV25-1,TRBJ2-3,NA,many,TGTGCCAGCAGTGATTACCACAGGGGCGGGATCACAGATACGCAGTATTTT,CASSDYHRGGITDTQYF
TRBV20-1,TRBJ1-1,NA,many,TGCAGTGAAATTCTGGGCACTGAAGCTTTCTTT,CSEILGTEAFF
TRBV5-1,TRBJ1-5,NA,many,TGCGCCAGCAGCCCCGAGGGATCTGAAGACCAGCCCCAGCATTTT,CASSPEGSEDQPQHF
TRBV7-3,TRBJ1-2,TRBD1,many,TGTGCCAGCAGCTTTTCAGGGACAGGGGACTATGGCTACACCTTC,CASSFSGTGDYGYTF
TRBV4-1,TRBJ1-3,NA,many,TGCGCCAGCAGCCAAATTGGGCGGAAGGGAAACACCATATATTTT,CASSQIGRKGNTIYF
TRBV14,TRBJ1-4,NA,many,TGTGCCAGCAGCCAGCTGGGGGCGCGGGGCGAAAAACTGTTTTTT,CASSQLGARGEKLFF
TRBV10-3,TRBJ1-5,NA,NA,TGTGCCATCAGCGGAGGGGGGCCCAATCAGCCCCAGCATTTT,CAISGGGPNQPQHF
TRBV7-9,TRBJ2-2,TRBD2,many,TGTGCCAGCAGCTTAGTAGCGGGCCCGTTGGGGTACTCGAACACCGGGGAGCTGTTTTTT,CASSLVAGPLGYSNTGELFF
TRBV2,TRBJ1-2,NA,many,TGTGCCAGCAGTGAGCAGACAGGATTTGATGGCTACACCTTC,CASSEQTGFDGYTF
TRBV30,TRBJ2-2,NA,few,TGTGCCTGGAGTGTACATCTAAACCCCCTGGCTGGGGAGCTGTTTTTT,CAWSVHLNPLAGELFF
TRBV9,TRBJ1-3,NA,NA,TGTGCCAGCAGCGTATCGACAACTAGCGGAAACACCATATATTTT,CASSVSTTSGNTIYF
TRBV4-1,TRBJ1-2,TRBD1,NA,TGCGCCAGCAGCCTCCTAGGGGGCTCTGGCTACACCTTC,CASSLLGGSGYTF
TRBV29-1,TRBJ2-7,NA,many,TGCAGCGCCGAGGGGGACGAGCAGTACTTC,CSAEGDEQYF
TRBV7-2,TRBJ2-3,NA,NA,TGTGCCAGCGGCTCCGCCTATACAGATACGCAGTATTTT,CASGSAYTDTQYF
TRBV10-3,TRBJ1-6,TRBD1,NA,TGTGCCATGGGAGGACAGGGGACTTCACCCCTCCACTTT,CAMGGQGTSPLHF
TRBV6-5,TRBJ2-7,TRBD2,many,TGTGCCAGCAGTTTTGGAGCGGGAGGGGCGTACGAGCAGTACTTC,CASSFGAGGAYEQYF
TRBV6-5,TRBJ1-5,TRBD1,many,TGTGCCAGCAGTGACAGGGGGCTGAGGCCCCAGCATTTT,CASSDRGLRPQHF
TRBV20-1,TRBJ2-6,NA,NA,TGCAGTGCTCATCGTGGGGGCCCGGGGACTGAAGCTTTC,CSAHRGGPGTEAF
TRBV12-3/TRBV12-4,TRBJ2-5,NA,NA,TGTGCCAGCAGTTCCCTGCAGGGTGAGCAAGAGACCCAGTACTTC,CASSSLQGEQETQYF
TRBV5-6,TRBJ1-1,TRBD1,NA,TGTGCCAGCAGCTTGGGGACAGGGTGGACTGAAGCTTTCTTT,CASSLGTGWTEAFF
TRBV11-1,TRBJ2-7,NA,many,TGTGCCAGCAGCTTCCATGTACAATCCTCCTACGAGCAGTACTTC,CASSFHVQSSYEQYF
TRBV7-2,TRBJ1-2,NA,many,TGTGCCAGCAGCCGAGGGGGTAAATATGGCTACACCTTC,CASSRGGKYGYTF
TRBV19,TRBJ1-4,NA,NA,NA,CASSRGGGQPQHFGDGNEKLFF
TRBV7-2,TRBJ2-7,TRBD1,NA,TGTGCCAGCAGCCCTAACAGGGGAGATTTTTACGAGCAGTACTTC,CASSPNRGDFYEQYF
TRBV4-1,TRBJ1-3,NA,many,TGCGCCAGCAGCCTCGGAGACAGATACTCTGGAAACACCATATATTTT,CASSLGDRYSGNTIYF